The source of this TCR beta chain is a study of blood T cell repertoires in COVID-19. Study context: Specimens from acute and convalescent COVID-19 originated in the United States, Italy and Spain. T cells, B-cell-depleted T cells, or PBMCs provided the cDNA or gDNA that served as material.

Original methodology: For nucleated cells, counts were estimated from reference gene primer amplification. This table comes from immunoSEQ multiplex PCR, and its TCRdb copy is limited to in-frame clones, with some not included. Clonal size and the V and J genes are those of that table, whereas D and trimming came from the DNA. The data contain about 140,000 clones, 80% to 85% of them singletons. The CDR3 extends over 14 amino acids. V gave up 0 bases and J gave up 3 bases, with 9 bases separating them. Germline values: CDR1 MNHEY, CDR2 SVGAGI. The rearrangement joins TRBV6-5 to TRBJ2-7; D ambiguous. The sequence derives from a woman aged 55 to 70 with acute or convalescent COVID-19. Sequencing was done on a sample of peripheral blood. The CDR3 loop reads CASSYSKYNYEQYF. CDR3 sequence (DNA): TGTGCCAGCAGTTACTCGAAGTACAACTACGAGCAGTACTTC.